Presented here are 31 T cell receptor beta chains from one specimen sequenced in a study of long-term antiretroviral therapy in people with HIV. Running of the v3.0 immunoSEQ assay took place at survey level. TCRdb keeps only in-frame clones here, not all; method: immunoSEQ multiplex PCR. The data show 33,000 or so clones, roughly 97% seen once. The source was unsorted PBMCs, collected 7.6 years after starting antiretroviral therapy. The receptor source for this set is a man aged 25-45 years with HIV.

V usage is TRBV11-2 and J usage is TRBJ2-7; D possibly corresponds to TRBD1 (6 bases). Germline V gene sequence: CDR1 SGHAT, CDR2 FQNNGV. The CDR3 spans 14 residues. V was trimmed by 2 bases and J by 5 bases, leaving 13 bases between them. The CDR3 loop reads CASSLIQGEDEQYF. The CDR3 DNA reads TGTGCCAGCAGCTTAATACAGGGAGAGGACGAGCAGTACTTC.

This clone was observed a single time. V is TRBV10-3 and J is TRBJ1-6, with D perhaps matching TRBD1 (5 bases). Trimming removed 7 bases at V and 11 bases at J, with 21 bases between. Germline V gene sequence: CDR1 ENHRY, CDR2 SYGVKD. This CDR3 spans 15 amino acids. The CDR3 bases are TGTGCCATCAAATCATCCGGGACCGGCGTGACACCCCTCCACTTT. It specifies CAIKSSGTGVTPLHF.

The rearrangement uses TRBV9 and TRBJ1-1; D is uncertain. The CDR3 spans 13 residues. From germline, CDR1 is SGDLS and CDR2 YYNGEE. This CDR3 reads CPPRPHPNTEAFF. CDR3 coding DNA: TGTCCCCCAAGGCCCCACCCGAACACTGAAGCTTTCTTT.

The table lists this clone with a few counts. The chain couples TRBV4-2 to TRBJ1-2; no reliable D call. Germline CDR1 reads LGHNA; CDR2 reads YNFKEQ. The CDR3 spans 15 residues. V lost 0 bases and J 14 bases, leaving 22 bases between the germline ends. In DNA, the CDR3 is TGTGCCAGCAGCCAAGACCCGGGGTTGGCTGGGCTATATACCTTC. This encodes CASSQDPGLAGLYTF.

The V gene is TRBV6-1, the J gene TRBJ2-3; D gene unclear. Germline V gene sequence: CDR1 MNHNS, CDR2 SASEGT. V lost 5 bases to trimming and J lost 0 bases, with 9 bases between them. The CDR3 spans 14 residues. The CDR3 region is CASSNDLSTDTQYF. Here the CDR3 DNA reads TGTGCCAGCAGTAATGACTTGAGCACAGATACGCAGTATTTT.

Here the CDR3 reads CASSLAVRVETQYF. DNA of the CDR3: TGTGCCAGCAGCTTAGCTGTCAGGGTGGAGACCCAGTACTTC. This chain joins TRBV7-8 and TRBJ2-5; TRBD1 is a possible D gene (5 bases). The V gene's germline CDR1 is SGHVS and CDR2 FQNEAQ. Trimming stripped 0 bases from V and 5 bases from J, with 10 bases between. This CDR3 spans 14 amino acids.

The chain combines TRBV5-6 with TRBJ1-1; D not certain. From germline, CDR1 is SGHDT and CDR2 YYEEEE. The CDR3 length is 12 residues. Trimming cost V 5 bases and J 6 bases, with 11 bases left between them. CDR3 protein: CASSQRLSEAFF. The CDR3 nucleotides read TGTGCCAGCAGTCAGAGGTTGTCTGAAGCTTTCTTT.

This chain connects TRBV10-1 to TRBJ1-1; possible D gene TRBD1, 6 bases. CDR1 is WNHNN, CDR2 SYGVQD, per germline (reference sequence). The CDR3 extends over 15 amino acids. V lost 8 bases to trimming and J lost 2 bases, with 18 bases between them. The CDR3 nucleotides read TGCGCCAGCCTACCCAACAGGGAAAGTAACACTGAAGCTTTCTTT. It is translated as CASLPNRESNTEAFF.

The rearrangement links TRBV5-1 to TRBJ1-3; no reliable D call. The germline V and J ends were trimmed by 0 bases and 4 bases, with 11 bases remaining between them. Germline V gene lookup returns CDR1 SGHRS and CDR2 YFSETQ. This CDR3 spans 15 amino acids. CDR3 loop: CASSLGTDQGNTIYF. The CDR3 DNA reads as TGCGCCAGCAGCTTGGGGACGGACCAAGGAAACACCATATATTTT.

The chain carries TRBV4-2 and TRBJ2-2, with D perhaps matching TRBD1 (6 bases). The ends were cut back, 6 bases at V and 5 bases at J, with 7 bases in the middle. The CDR3 totals 12 residues. Germline V gene sequence: CDR1 LGHNA, CDR2 YNFKEQ. The chain's CDR3 is CASSRGTGELFF. The CDR3, as DNA: TGTGCCAGCAGTAGGGGGACCGGGGAGCTGTTTTTT.

CDR3: CASERGQVGNTEAFF. The CDR3 DNA follows: TGTGCCAGCGAACGGGGACAGGTTGGGAACACTGAAGCTTTCTTT. This rearrangement joins TRBV2 to TRBJ1-1; 8 bases are shared with TRBD1. The trim removed 8 bases at V and 1 base at J, leaving 9 bases unmatched. The length of the CDR3 is 15 residues. CDR1 and CDR2 (germline): SNHLY, FYNNEI.

This rearrangement joins TRBV11-2 to TRBJ1-6, with D tentatively TRBD1 (5 bases). Trimming took 1 base from V and 7 from J, leaving 11 bases between them. The germline CDR1 and CDR2 sequences are SGHAT and FQNNGV. The CDR3 extends over 15 amino acids. CDR3 region: CASSLAARVNSPLHF. The CDR3 DNA is TGTGCCAGCAGCTTAGCGGCCAGGGTGAATTCACCCCTCCACTTT.

The chain has TRBV29-1 and TRBJ2-5; a possible D gene is TRBD1 (6 bases). V was pared by 2 bases and J by 0 bases, with 7 bases between. Germline-derived CDR1 and CDR2 are SQVTM and ANQGSEA. This CDR3 region has 13 residues. The CDR3 is CSVETGYQETQYF. The CDR3 coding sequence is TGCAGCGTTGAAACAGGGTACCAAGAGACCCAGTACTTC.

The CDR3: CASSYERHAEAFF. The CDR3 bases are TGTGCCAGCAGTTACGAGCGGCACGCTGAAGCTTTCTTT. This chain uses TRBV6-6 with TRBJ1-1; D not certain. Germline loops: CDR1 MNHNY, CDR2 SVGAGI (reference sequence). The ends were cut back, 2 bases at V and 6 bases at J, with 10 bases in the middle. This CDR3 contains 13 residues.

The chain couples TRBV19 to TRBJ2-4, with D maybe TRBD2 (5 bases). The CDR3 has 18 residues. V was cut by 8 bases and J by 0 bases, with 23 bases left in between. Looked up from germline, CDR1 is LNHDA and CDR2 is SQIVND (reference sequence). The CDR3 loop is CASSLAAANYLAKNIQYF. The CDR3 DNA sequence: TGTGCCAGTTCCCTAGCCGCAGCGAACTATCTAGCCAAAAACATTCAGTACTTC.

The chain employs TRBV11-1 and TRBJ2-5; 7 bases line up with TRBD2. This CDR3 contains 18 residues. The germline CDR1 and CDR2 sequences are SGHAT and FQDESV (reference sequence). V lost 3 bases to trimming and J lost 3 bases; unmatched junction nucleotides: 16. The CDR3 loop is CASSFRGSVGGVEETQYF. The CDR3 DNA reads TGTGCCAGCAGCTTCCGTGGGTCTGTGGGGGGGGTCGAAGAGACCCAGTACTTC.

The chain recombines TRBV5-4 with TRBJ1-2, with TRBD1 matching over 9 bases. The junction had 9 bases not matched to a gene; V was cut back by 4 bases and J by 2 bases. This CDR3 is built from 16 residues. CDR1 SGHNT and CDR2 YYREEE come from the germline V gene (reference sequence). The CDR3 region has the DNA TGTGCCAGCAGCAGGGGACAGGGTGTAGAGAACTATGGCTACACCTTC. Its protein is CASSRGQGVENYGYTF.

The rearrangement links TRBV9 to TRBJ1-1; the match to TRBD1 covers 8 bases. The J segment lost 4 bases and the V segment lost 1 base, leaving 3 bases of the junction unmatched. This CDR3 region has 14 residues. The V gene's germline CDR1 is SGDLS and CDR2 YYNGEE. CDR3 coding DNA: TGTGCCAGCAGCGTACTGACAGGGGTCACTGAAGCTTTCTTT. Encoded protein: CASSVLTGVTEAFF.

The chain carries TRBV12-5 and TRBJ2-3; D is unresolved. Germline V gives CDR1 LGHNT, CDR2 FRNRAP. V dropped 0 bases and J dropped 0 bases, with 4 bases sitting between them. The CDR3 is 14 residues long. CDR3 sequence reads: CASGLVPSTDTQYF. CDR3 nucleotide sequence: TGTGCTAGTGGTTTGGTCCCTAGCACAGATACGCAGTATTTT.

The V gene is TRBV5-4, the J gene TRBJ1-2, with 8 bases matching TRBD1. Germline CDR1 reads SGHNT; CDR2 reads YYREEE (reference sequence). V dropped 4 bases and J dropped 4; count of bases not matched to a gene: 18. CDR3 length equals 18 residues. This CDR3 is CASSGGQGPSLPPYGYTF. CDR3 DNA sequence: TGTGCCAGCAGCGGCGGACAGGGCCCCTCACTTCCTCCCTATGGCTACACCTTC.

This chain joins TRBV7-9 and TRBJ1-2; D possibly corresponds to TRBD1 (5 bases). The CDR3 runs 13 residues. Germline CDR1 reads SEHNR; CDR2 reads FQNEAQ (reference sequence). V shed 5 bases and J shed 5 bases, with 12 bases lying between them. CDR3 loop: CASSPGSPYGYTF. CDR3 DNA sequence: TGTGCCAGCAGCCCAGGGAGTCCATATGGCTACACCTTC.

This chain joins TRBV6-1 and TRBJ2-7; D may be TRBD1 (6 bases). V was cut by 1 base and J by 4 bases, with 11 bases left in between. The length of the CDR3 is 14 residues. Germline CDR1 reads MNHNS; CDR2 reads SASEGT. The CDR3, as DNA: TGTGCCAGCAGTGAAGGGTGGGGGCGGTACGAGCAGTACTTC. Residues: CASSEGWGRYEQYF.

V and J are TRBV4-3 and TRBJ2-3; possible D gene TRBD1, 6 bases. Trimming stripped 4 bases from V and 0 bases from J, with 11 bases between. This CDR3 spans 15 amino acids. CDR1 is LGHNA and CDR2 is YSLEER in the germline V gene. CDR3 bases: TGCGCCAGCAGCCTCACCGGGACAAGCACAGATACGCAGTATTTT. Amino acid sequence: CASSLTGTSTDTQYF.

This clone showed up just once. V and J are TRBV7-3 and TRBJ2-3, with 10 bases lining up with TRBD1. CDR3 length: 17 residues. The trim removed 0 bases at V and 1 base at J, leaving 4 bases unmatched. The V gene's germline CDR1 is SGHTA and CDR2 FQGTGA. The CDR3 DNA is TGTGCCAGCAGCTTAACTCCCGGGACAGGGGGCACAGATACGCAGTATTTT. Its protein is CASSLTPGTGGTDTQYF.

The chain couples TRBV9 to TRBJ2-6; D unresolved. The germline CDR1 and CDR2 sequences are SGDLS and YYNGEE. The length of the CDR3 is 14 residues. Trimming shortened V by 6 bases and J by 0 bases, and 7 bases separated the two germline ends. CDR3 sequence reads: CASTSGSGANVLTF. CDR3 DNA sequence: TGTGCCAGCACCTCCGGCTCTGGGGCCAACGTCCTGACTTTC.

The chain carries TRBV4-2 and TRBJ2-7; 7 nucleotides match TRBD1. The CDR3 loop spans 17 amino acids. V gave up 4 bases and J gave up 1 base; unmatched junction bases: 13. Germline loops: CDR1 LGHNA, CDR2 YNFKEQ. The CDR3 region has the DNA TGTGCCAGCAGCCTCTACAGGCTGGGACAGAGTTCCTACGAGCAGTACTTC. Residues: CASSLYRLGQSSYEQYF.

V is TRBV27 and J is TRBJ1-2; the match to TRBD1 covers 9 bases. V gave up 4 bases and J gave up 12 bases; unmatched junction bases: 12. The length of the CDR3 is 14 residues. Germline values: CDR1 MNHEY, CDR2 SMNVEV (reference sequence). CDR3 loop: CASSSHRGPPGNTF. Written as DNA, the CDR3 is TGTGCCAGCAGTTCCCACAGGGGGCCCCCGGGGAACACCTTC.

The rearrangement links TRBV5-4 to TRBJ1-2; maybe TRBD1 (5 bases). The CDR3 runs to 14 residues. Germline values: CDR1 SGHNT, CDR2 YYREEE (reference sequence). The V end lost 7 bases, the J end lost 4 bases, and 17 bases lay between the germline ends. The CDR3 DNA reads TGTGCCAGCGCAGCGGCAGGGAACGGCTATGGCTACACCTTC. This translates into CASAAAGNGYGYTF.

The gene calls are TRBV30 and TRBJ1-6; D is undetermined. V lost 2 bases, J lost 7 bases, and 12 bases lay in between. There are 14 residues in the CDR3. Germline CDR1 reads GTSNPN; CDR2 reads SVGIG (reference sequence). The CDR3 nucleotides are TGTGCCTGGAGTACAACCAGTGACAATTCACCCCTCCACTTT. Translation: CAWSTTSDNSPLHF.

The V call is TRBV19, the J call TRBJ1-2; D is undetermined. Looked up from germline, CDR1 is LNHDA and CDR2 is SQIVND (reference sequence). V gave up 3 bases and J gave up 8 bases, with 13 bases separating them. This CDR3 is built from 13 residues. CDR3 region: CASSIGRSEGYTF. CDR3 sequence (DNA): TGTGCCAGTAGTATCGGACGTTCCGAAGGCTACACCTTC.

In its sample, this clone was seen once. This chain links TRBV7-9 with TRBJ1-2; D gene ambiguous. The germline CDR1 and CDR2 sequences are SEHNR and FQNEAQ (reference sequence). The CDR3 has 13 amino acids. The V end was cut by 1 base, the J end by 6 bases, with 9 bases between. The DNA for the CDR3 is TGTGCCAGCAGCTTAGAGGACGGTAATGGCTACACCTTC. It yields the protein CASSLEDGNGYTF.